The rows below give T cell receptor beta chains drawn from one sample of a study of blood T cells in healthy people across ages. Each CDR3 protein is one row after TCRdb ran MiXCR on the 5' RACE reads. The sample shows 550,000 to 650,000 distinct CDR3 sequences, roughly a quarter of them seen only once. These data also featured in a second study, about T cells of mothers and their children.

Sample: blood. The origin of the receptors is a boy between 2 and 15 years old in good health. Each CDR3 is given with its conserved first and last residue. A D gene is named only where the DNA matches it firmly. Only part of the rows carry a size: once, few, many, or a class if the clone is expanded.

cdr3_nt | cdr3_aa | d_call | j_call | clone_size | v_call
TGTGCCAGCAGCGTAAAATGGGGCGAGGGCGAGCAGTACTTC | CASSVKWGEGEQYF | NA | TRBJ2-7 | NA | TRBV9
TGTGCCAGCAGCTTCTCCCTAGCGGGGCTTCCGGAGACCCAGTACTTC | CASSFSLAGLPETQYF | TRBD2 | TRBJ2-5 | NA | TRBV7-2
TGCGCCAGCAGCCATAGCAGCCGCCGGGGGGGTTCCTACGAGCAGTACTTC | CASSHSSRRGGSYEQYF | TRBD2 | TRBJ2-7 | NA | TRBV4-3
TGTGCCAGCAGTGAGTCCCAGCGGGAACTTACCGGGGAGCTGTTTTTT | CASSESQRELTGELFF | TRBD2 | TRBJ2-2 | few | TRBV25-1
TGTGCCAGCACCCCTTGGGGGGGGAATGAAAAACTGTTTTTT | CASTPWGGNEKLFF | NA | TRBJ1-4 | NA | TRBV25-1
TGTGCCACCAGTGATCCCGGACTTGACAATGAGCAGTTCTTC | CATSDPGLDNEQFF | NA | TRBJ2-1 | NA | TRBV24-1
TGTGCCAGCTGTAGGACAGGGGGAGCCAAAAACATTCAGTACTTC | CASCRTGGAKNIQYF | TRBD1 | TRBJ2-4 | NA | TRBV7-2
TGCAGTGCTATAGAGGCGGCCTTGGGGGCACATTATGGCTACACCTTC | CSAIEAALGAHYGYTF | NA | TRBJ1-2 | once | TRBV20-1
TGTGCCAGCAGTCAGGGTCCGGGACTGCCATCTGACGAGCAGTACTTC | CASSQGPGLPSDEQYF | NA | TRBJ2-7 | NA | TRBV7-9
TGTGCCAGCAGCTTAGAGATGGCCTCTAACTATGGCTACACCTTC | CASSLEMASNYGYTF | NA | TRBJ1-2 | many | TRBV7-2
TGTGCCAGCAGCTTAGGGGGGGGCCCCCAGTACTTC | CASSLGGGPQYF | NA | TRBJ2-4 | NA | TRBV7-9
TGTGCCAGCAGCCAAGGGGGAGCGGAGGGGGCAGATACGCAGTATTTT | CASSQGGAEGADTQYF | NA | TRBJ2-3 | NA | TRBV3-1
TGTGCCAGCAGTGACGGGACTAGCCCCTATTCTAATACGCAGTATTTT | CASSDGTSPYSNTQYF | TRBD2 | TRBJ2-3 | NA | TRBV25-1
TGTGCCAGCAGTGACGGGCTAGCTGAGTTCTTC | CASSDGLAEFF | NA | TRBJ2-5 | few | TRBV2
TGTGCCATCTCTCGGGCTAGCGGGAGCTACGAGCAGTACTTC | CAISRASGSYEQYF | TRBD2 | TRBJ2-7 | few | TRBV10-3
TGTGCCAGCAGCACCACTAGCGGTAGCTCCTACAATGAGCAGTTCTTC | CASSTTSGSSYNEQFF | TRBD2 | TRBJ2-1 | NA | TRBV11-3
TGTGCCAGCAGTTACACCGGGATGAACACTGAAGCTTTCTTT | CASSYTGMNTEAFF | NA | TRBJ1-1 | few | TRBV6-5
TGTGCCAGCAGTTTTAGGACAGGGCGTTGGGAATATGGCTACACCTTC | CASSFRTGRWEYGYTF | TRBD1 | TRBJ1-2 | NA | TRBV6-5
TGTGCCACTCGGGGGGCTACTGAAGCTTTCTTT | CATRGATEAFF | NA | TRBJ1-1 | few | TRBV10-3
TGTGCCAGCAGCTTACGGGGAAGGCCCCTTGGCTACACCTTC | CASSLRGRPLGYTF | NA | TRBJ1-2 | few | TRBV7-8
TGCAGCGTTGTTTCCCTGTTCCCGGATACGCAGTATTTT | CSVVSLFPDTQYF | NA | TRBJ2-3 | NA | TRBV29-1
TGCAGCGTTCTCCAGGGTCCCGAGCAGTTCTTC | CSVLQGPEQFF | NA | TRBJ2-1 | NA | TRBV29-1
TGTGCCAGCAGCTTCCGGGACAGGGGGCTTGATGAGCAGTTCTTC | CASSFRDRGLDEQFF | TRBD1 | TRBJ2-1 | few | TRBV11-2
TGCAGTGCTAGACCGGTCCGCTCGGTTGGCGGGGGGGTCGCCACAGATACGCAGTATTTT | CSARPVRSVGGGVATDTQYF | TRBD2 | TRBJ2-3 | NA | TRBV20-1
TGCAGTGCTAGTGAACAGGGGTACTATGGCTACACCTTC | CSASEQGYYGYTF | TRBD1 | TRBJ1-2 | NA | TRBV20-1
TGTGCCAGCAGCCCCTACAGGGGGGCCGGCGAGCAGTACTTC | CASSPYRGAGEQYF | TRBD1 | TRBJ2-7 | few | TRBV3-1
TGTGCTAGTGGTTTGGTTTTCGGTCCCCAGTACTTC | CASGLVFGPQYF | NA | TRBJ2-5 | few | TRBV12-5
TGTGCCAGCAGCTCCCGGGCCTCGTCCGGTGAAAAACTGTTTTTT | CASSSRASSGEKLFF | NA | TRBJ1-4 | few | TRBV9
TGTGCCAGCAGCTTCGTGACAGGGGAGAACACTGAAGCTTTCTTT | CASSFVTGENTEAFF | TRBD1 | TRBJ1-1 | few | TRBV7-9
TGTGCCACGGGGGGCGGGAGCTACGAGCAGTACTTC | CATGGGSYEQYF | NA | TRBJ2-7 | NA | TRBV7-2
TGTGCCAGCAGCCAATGGGACAGGGAACAAGAGACCCAGTACTTC | CASSQWDREQETQYF | TRBD1 | TRBJ2-5 | NA | TRBV14
TGCGCCAGCAGCATCCCGTGGGGGGGCAAAAACGAGCAGTACTTC | CASSIPWGGKNEQYF | NA | TRBJ2-7 | few | TRBV5-1
TGTGCCAGCAGCTTTGCGGGATCCCCCTCGGCAGACTTC | CASSFAGSPSADF | NA | TRBJ2-5 | NA | TRBV7-9
TGTGCCAGCAGGCTTCGCGGCAGGGGACGTGGGACTGAAGCTTTCTTT | CASRLRGRGRGTEAFF | NA | TRBJ1-1 | NA | TRBV12-3/TRBV12-4
TGTGCCAGCAGTCCCGGGGCAGAGTACAATGAGCAGTTCTTC | CASSPGAEYNEQFF | NA | TRBJ2-1 | NA | TRBV6-5
TGCGCCATCGCAGGACAGACCACAGATACGCAGTATTTT | CAIAGQTTDTQYF | NA | TRBJ2-3 | NA | TRBV10-2
TGTGCCAGCAGCTCAGGGTTGCGCGGCTACACCTTC | CASSSGLRGYTF | NA | TRBJ1-2 | NA | TRBV7-9
TGCAGTGCTAGAGATCTAGGGACTAGCGGGGGGGTATACAATGAGCAGTTCTTC | CSARDLGTSGGVYNEQFF | TRBD2 | TRBJ2-1 | many | TRBV20-1
TGTGCCAGCAGTCCGGGACATCCCTACGAGCAGTACTTC | CASSPGHPYEQYF | NA | TRBJ2-7 | few | TRBV7-8
TGTGCCAGCAGCAAAAGATCAGGGGTCACTGAAGCTTTCTTT | CASSKRSGVTEAFF | NA | TRBJ1-1 | NA | TRBV14
TGTGCCAGCAGCTTGGGAGACAGGGACGAGCAGTACTTC | CASSLGDRDEQYF | TRBD1 | TRBJ2-7 | NA | TRBV7-6
TGTGCCAGCAGCGAGACAGGGTTGGCCGAAAAACTGTTTTTT | CASSETGLAEKLFF | TRBD1 | TRBJ1-4 | once | TRBV9
TGCGCCAGCAGCCCGGGGACAGGCGCCGGGGAGACCCAGTACTTC | CASSPGTGAGETQYF | TRBD1 | TRBJ2-5 | NA | TRBV5-1
TGTGCCAGCACTGGGGGAAACCAAGAGACCCAGTACTTC | CASTGGNQETQYF | NA | TRBJ2-5 | few | TRBV28
TGTGCCAGCAGTTACGACCAGGGACGGGACGAGCAGTACTTC | CASSYDQGRDEQYF | NA | TRBJ2-7 | few | TRBV6-2/TRBV6-3
TGTGCCAGCAGTTTACGTCGCGGGGTCTACGAGCAGTACTTC | CASSLRRGVYEQYF | NA | TRBJ2-7 | few | TRBV6-5
TGCAGTGCTAGAGGGCACCAGGACAGGAGCAAAAACATTCAGTACTTC | CSARGHQDRSKNIQYF | TRBD1 | TRBJ2-4 | few | TRBV20-1
TGTGCCAGCAGCGTAGGGGACAGGGGGACCGGTGGCTACACCTTC | CASSVGDRGTGGYTF | TRBD1 | TRBJ1-2 | NA | TRBV9
TGTGCCAGCAGTGAAGTAAGCGGACAGGGGCCCTACGAGCAGTACTTC | CASSEVSGQGPYEQYF | TRBD1 | TRBJ2-7 | few | TRBV6-1
TGTGCCAGCAGCTTACCCCGGGCTAGCGGGGCCTACGAGCAGTACTTC | CASSLPRASGAYEQYF | TRBD2 | TRBJ2-7 | NA | TRBV7-9
TGTGCCAGCAGCCCGCGACAGGGGGGAGGGTACAATGAGCAGTTCTTC | CASSPRQGGGYNEQFF | TRBD1 | TRBJ2-1 | NA | TRBV4-2
TGTGCCAGCAGTTGGCCCCAACAAGAGACCCAGTACTTC | CASSWPQQETQYF | NA | TRBJ2-5 | few | TRBV6-6
TGTGCCAGCAGCTTATCCGCGGGACCACTGAAAGAGACCCAGTACTTC | CASSLSAGPLKETQYF | NA | TRBJ2-5 | few | TRBV7-9
TGCAGTGCTAGCCGTGACAGGGGATCCGATTCACCCCTCCACTTT | CSASRDRGSDSPLHF | TRBD1 | TRBJ1-6 | few | TRBV20-1
TGTGCCAGCAGCCCACAGCACAGAACTCTGCGGAGGGGCCAAGAGACCCAGTACTTC | CASSPQHRTLRRGQETQYF | NA | TRBJ2-5 | NA | TRBV4-2
TGTGCCAGCAGTTTAGCGCTTATAGACAGGGGCGATGGCTACACCTTC | CASSLALIDRGDGYTF | TRBD1 | TRBJ1-2 | once | TRBV12-3/TRBV12-4
TGCGCCAGCAGCCAATCTCCCGACGAACTGACTCGGTATTTT | CASSQSPDELTRYF | NA | TRBJ2-3 | few | TRBV4-1
TGTGCCAGCAGCTTGTGGACTAGACGGGATCAGCCCCAGCATTTT | CASSLWTRRDQPQHF | NA | TRBJ1-5 | few | TRBV5-6
TGTGCCAGCTCCCAAAGCGGGAGGGATTACTACGAGCAGTACTTC | CASSQSGRDYYEQYF | TRBD2 | TRBJ2-7 | NA | TRBV18